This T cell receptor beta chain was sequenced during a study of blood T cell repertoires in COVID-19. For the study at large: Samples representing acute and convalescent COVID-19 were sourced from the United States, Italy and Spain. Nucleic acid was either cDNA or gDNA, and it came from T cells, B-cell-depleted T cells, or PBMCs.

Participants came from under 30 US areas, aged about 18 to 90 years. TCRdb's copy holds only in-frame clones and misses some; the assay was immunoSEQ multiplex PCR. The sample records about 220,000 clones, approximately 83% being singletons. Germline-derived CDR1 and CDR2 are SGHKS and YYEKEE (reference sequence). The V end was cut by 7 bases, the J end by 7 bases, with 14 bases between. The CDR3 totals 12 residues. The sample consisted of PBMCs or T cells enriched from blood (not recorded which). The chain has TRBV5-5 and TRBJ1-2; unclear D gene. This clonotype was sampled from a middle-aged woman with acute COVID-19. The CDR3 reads CASGLARGGYTF. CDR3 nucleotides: TGTGCCAGCGGACTGGCAAGAGGTGGCTACACCTTC.